The 8 T cell receptor beta chains below were found in one sample sequenced in a study of cytomegalovirus exposure and HLA in healthy donors. The primer mix had 60 Vbeta and 13 Jbeta primers. The table came from immunoSEQ multiplex PCR; TCRdb's copy has only in-frame clones and leaves some out. The profile covers some 130,000 clones, with around 80% appearing a single time and 0.85% to 1.3% taken by the ten largest. Source material: PBMCs. The receptors originated from a human donor in good health.

This clone was recorded a few times. The rearrangement links TRBV4-1 to TRBJ1-1; 10 bases align to TRBD1. The germline CDR1 and CDR2 sequences are MGHRA and YSYEKL. The V segment lost 4 bases and the J segment 7 bases; nucleotides outside the gene matches: 9. The CDR3 is made up of 15 amino acids. CDR3: CASSPPSGQGVEAFF. The DNA of the CDR3 is TGCGCCAGCAGCCCGCCATCCGGACAGGGGGTTGAAGCTTTCTTT.

The rearrangement uses TRBV5-1 and TRBJ1-2; D perhaps matches TRBD1 (6 bases). V lost 4 bases, J lost 0 bases, and 13 bases lay in between. The germline gives CDR1 SGHRS, CDR2 YFSETQ. This CDR3 has 15 amino acids. CDR3 in DNA: TGCGCCAGCAGCCAAAGGACAGCAGCTAACTATGGCTACACCTTC. Translated, it gives CASSQRTAANYGYTF.

This clone has just a few counts. The chain is built from TRBV7-6 and TRBJ1-1, with 8 bases that match TRBD1. The V gene end was trimmed by 5 bases and the J gene end by 5 bases; junction bases not matched to a gene: 4. CDR3 length: 13 residues. Per the germline V gene, CDR1 is SGHVS and CDR2 is FNYEAQ. CDR3 protein: CASSLTGGTEAFF. CDR3 in DNA: TGTGCCAGCAGCCTTACAGGGGGGACTGAAGCTTTCTTT. Based on the CDR3 plus reference TRBV7-6 and TRBJ1-1, the full variable domain is GAGVSQSPRYKVTKRGQDVALRCDPISGHVSLYWYRQALGQGPEFLTYFNYEAQQDKSGLPNDRFSAERPEGSISTLTIQRTEQRDSAMYRCASSLTGGTEAFFGQGTRLTVV.

The V call is TRBV12-5, the J call TRBJ2-2; D is possibly TRBD1 (6 bases). Germline loops: CDR1 LGHNT, CDR2 FRNRAP. Trimming took off 0 bases at V and 6 bases at J, with 8 bases between the two ends. This CDR3 is 14 amino acids long. In DNA form, the CDR3 reads TGTGCTAGTGGTTTGGTACAGGGACCCGGGGAGCTGTTTTTT. It translates to CASGLVQGPGELFF.

The V gene is TRBV27, the J gene TRBJ2-3, with D maybe TRBD1 (6 bases). The V end was cut by 3 bases, the J end by 2 bases, with 12 bases between. This CDR3 is built from 15 residues. Germline V gene data show CDR1 as MNHEY and CDR2 as SMNVEV (reference sequence). In nucleotides, the CDR3 is TGTGCCAGCAGTTTCCCCGGACAGTTCACAGATACGCAGTATTTT. Translated, it gives CASSFPGQFTDTQYF.

This chain joins TRBV4-1 and TRBJ2-3; 9 bases are a match to TRBD1. Trimming took 0 bases from V and 2 from J; bases not matched to a gene: 9. Germline V gene data show CDR1 as MGHRA and CDR2 as YSYEKL. This CDR3 has 18 amino acids. In nucleotides, the CDR3 is TGCGCCAGCAGCCAAGACCTGGGACAGGGTCCCCTCACAGATACGCAGTATTTT. It specifies CASSQDLGQGPLTDTQYF.

The genes are TRBV27 and TRBJ2-7; possible D gene TRBD1, 5 bases. With 5 bases removed from V and 8 bases from J, the gap between germline ends came to 16 bases. The CDR3 is 13 residues long. Germline CDR1 is MNHEY and CDR2 is SMNVEV (reference sequence). The CDR3 is CASSPPAGAKQYF. The CDR3 region has the DNA TGTGCCAGCAGTCCCCCCGCTGGGGCTAAGCAGTACTTC.

The V gene is TRBV19, the J gene TRBJ1-4; D is undetermined. The CDR3 runs 16 residues. The germline V and J ends were trimmed by 2 bases and 0 bases, with 10 bases remaining between them. The germline V gene has CDR1 LNHDA and CDR2 SQIVND (reference sequence). The CDR3: CASSILGSATNEKLFF. CDR3 nucleotide sequence: TGTGCCAGTAGTATATTGGGCTCTGCAACTAATGAAAAACTGTTTTTT.